This T cell receptor (beta chain) is drawn from a study of blood T cell repertoires in COVID-19. Study details: Donors in the United States, Italy and Spain gave samples during acute or convalescent COVID-19. T cells, B-cell-depleted T cells, or PBMCs provided the cDNA or gDNA that served as material.

Original methodology: Estimation of nucleated cell counts was performed using reference gene primer amplification. The method was immunoSEQ multiplex PCR; TCRdb's version includes in-frame clones alone and lacks a portion of them. V and J calls plus clone size are reproduced from that table; the DNA served to infer D and trimming. The table has approximately 210,000 clones, 80% to 90% seen once. The trim removed 10 bases at V and 7 bases at J, leaving 5 bases unmatched. From germline, CDR1 is MDHEN and CDR2 SYDVKM. The CDR3 extends over 13 amino acids. This TCR derives from a woman aged 40 to 55 with active or convalescent COVID-19. This chain joins TRBV28 and TRBJ1-6, with 9 bases that match TRBD1. Material: peripheral blood. CDR3 DNA: TGTGCCACGGCGGGGACAGGGAATTCACCCCTCCACTTT. It yields the protein CATAGTGNSPLHF. The variable domain in full, completed from reference TRBV28 and TRBJ1-6, reads DVKVTQSSRYLVKRTGEKVFLECVQDMDHENMFWYRQDPGLGLRLIYFSYDVKMKEKGDIPEGYSVSREKKERFSLILESASTNQTSMYLCATAGTGNSPLHFGNGTRLTVT.